The source of this T cell receptor beta chain is a study of human T cells and chemical hapten exposure. The time point: patch test 3, about 24 weeks after DPC sensitization. Treatment given: therapeutic diphenylcyclopropenone sensitization with weekly scalp DPC. This clonotype was observed a handful of times. The CDR3 consists of 13 residues. MiXCR was run by TCRdb on the RACE reads, yielding one entry per CDR3 protein. The sample records over 80,000 distinct CDR3 sequences, under 13% being singletons. The sequence derives from a woman in her twenties or thirties with alopecia areata. Some clones in this sample may be carry-over from other donors' samples. This chain joins TRBV12-2 and TRBJ1-5; the table's D call, TRBD1, has no DNA check behind it. TRBV12-2 is a pseudogene segment. Sequences were derived from whole blood, sampled in connection with sensitization to the hapten diphenylcyclopropenone (DPC). CDR3 protein: CASRLAGDQPQHF. For the CDR3, the DNA is TGTGCAAGTCGCTTAGCAGGGGACCAGCCCCAGCATTTT.